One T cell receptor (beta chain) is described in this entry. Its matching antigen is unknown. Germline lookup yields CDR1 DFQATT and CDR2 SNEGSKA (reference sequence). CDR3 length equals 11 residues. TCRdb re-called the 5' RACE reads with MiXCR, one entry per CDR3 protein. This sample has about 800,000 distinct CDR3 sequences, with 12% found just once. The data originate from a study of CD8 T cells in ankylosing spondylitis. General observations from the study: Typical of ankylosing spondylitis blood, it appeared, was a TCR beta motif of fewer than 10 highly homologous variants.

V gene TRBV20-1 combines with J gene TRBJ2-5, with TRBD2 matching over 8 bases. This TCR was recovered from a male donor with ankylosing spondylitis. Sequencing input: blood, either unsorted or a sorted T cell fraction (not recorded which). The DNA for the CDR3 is TGCGGGGGGACTAGTGGCGAGACCCAGTACTTC. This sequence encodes CGGTSGETQYF.